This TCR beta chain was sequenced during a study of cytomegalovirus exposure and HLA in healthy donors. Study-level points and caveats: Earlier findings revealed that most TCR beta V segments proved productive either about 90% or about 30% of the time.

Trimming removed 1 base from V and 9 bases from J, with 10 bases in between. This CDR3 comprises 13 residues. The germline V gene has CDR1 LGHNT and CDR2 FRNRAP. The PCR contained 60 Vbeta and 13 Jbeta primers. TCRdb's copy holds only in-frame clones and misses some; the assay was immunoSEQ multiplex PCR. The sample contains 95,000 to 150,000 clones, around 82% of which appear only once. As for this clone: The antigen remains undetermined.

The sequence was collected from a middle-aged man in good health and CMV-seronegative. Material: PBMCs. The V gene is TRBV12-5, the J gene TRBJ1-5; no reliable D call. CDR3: CASGLGSEGPQHF. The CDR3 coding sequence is TGTGCTAGTGGTTTGGGCTCTGAGGGGCCCCAGCATTTT.